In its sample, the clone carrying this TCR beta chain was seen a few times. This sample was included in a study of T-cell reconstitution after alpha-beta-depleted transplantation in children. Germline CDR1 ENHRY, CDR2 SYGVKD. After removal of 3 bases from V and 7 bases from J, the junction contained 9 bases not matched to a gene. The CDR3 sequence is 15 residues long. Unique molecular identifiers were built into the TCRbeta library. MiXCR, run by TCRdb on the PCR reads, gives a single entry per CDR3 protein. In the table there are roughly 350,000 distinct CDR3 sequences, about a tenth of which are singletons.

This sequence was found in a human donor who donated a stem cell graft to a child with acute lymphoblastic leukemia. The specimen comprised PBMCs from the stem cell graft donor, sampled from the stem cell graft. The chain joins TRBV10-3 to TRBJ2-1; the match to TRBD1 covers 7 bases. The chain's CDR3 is CAISEATGIRNEQFF. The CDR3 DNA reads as TGTGCCATCAGTGAAGCGACAGGGATCAGGAATGAGCAGTTCTTC.